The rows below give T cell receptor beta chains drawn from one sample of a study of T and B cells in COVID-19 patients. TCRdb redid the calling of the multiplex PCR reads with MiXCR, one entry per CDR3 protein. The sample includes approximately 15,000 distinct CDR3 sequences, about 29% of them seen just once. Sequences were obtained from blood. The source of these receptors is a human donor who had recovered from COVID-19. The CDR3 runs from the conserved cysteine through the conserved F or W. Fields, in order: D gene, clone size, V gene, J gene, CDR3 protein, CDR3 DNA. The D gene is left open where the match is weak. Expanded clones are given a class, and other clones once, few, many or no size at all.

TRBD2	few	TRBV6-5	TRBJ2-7	CASSSTGGNYEQYF	TGTGCCAGCAGTTCTACGGGAGGAAACTACGAGCAGTACTTC
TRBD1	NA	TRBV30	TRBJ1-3	CAWSQTGTGNTIYF	TGTGCCTGGAGCCAGACAGGGACTGGAAACACCATATATTTT
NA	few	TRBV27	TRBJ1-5	CASSTTGSNQPQHF	TGTGCCAGCAGTACAACAGGTAGCAATCAGCCCCAGCATTTT
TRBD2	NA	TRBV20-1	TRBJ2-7	CSARDDSGRTYEQYF	TGCAGTGCTAGAGATGATAGCGGGAGGACCTACGAGCAGTACTTC
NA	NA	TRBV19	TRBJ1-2	CASSIQLPYGYTF	TGTGCCAGTAGTATCCAGTTACCCTATGGCTACACCTTC
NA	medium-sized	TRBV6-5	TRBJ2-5	CASSYDGLSQYF	TGTGCCAGCAGTTACGACGGGCTGTCCCAGTACTTC
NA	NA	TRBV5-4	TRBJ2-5	CASSLKERYQETQYF	TGTGCCAGCAGCTTGAAGGAGAGGTACCAAGAGACCCAGTACTTC
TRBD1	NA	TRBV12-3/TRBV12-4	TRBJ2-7	CASSLRTGGIYEQYF	TGTGCCAGCAGTCTCCGGACAGGGGGAATCTACGAGCAGTACTTC
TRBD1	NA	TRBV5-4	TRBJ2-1	CASSLWGQGTNEQFF	TGTGCCAGCAGCTTGTGGGGACAGGGGACGAATGAGCAGTTCTTC
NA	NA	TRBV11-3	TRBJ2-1	CASSSLGSSYNEQFF	TGTGCCAGCAGTTCACTGGGGAGCTCCTACAATGAGCAGTTCTTC
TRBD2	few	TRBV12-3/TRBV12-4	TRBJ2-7	CASSLGGRAGYEQYF	TGTGCCAGCAGTTTAGGCGGGAGGGCCGGTTACGAGCAGTACTTC
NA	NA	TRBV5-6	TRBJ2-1	CASSLGYEQFF	TGTGCCAGCAGCTTGGGGTATGAGCAGTTCTTC
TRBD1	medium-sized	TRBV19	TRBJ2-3	CATRQGGRSDTQYF	TGTGCCACCAGACAGGGGGGTCGATCAGATACGCAGTATTTT